One sample yielded the 22 T cell receptor beta chains listed below, sequenced in a study of blood T cell repertoires in COVID-19. Generated by immunoSEQ multiplex PCR, the TCRdb table keeps only in-frame clones and is missing some. The table lists about 180,000 clones, 80% to 90% of them singletons, with around 9% in the top ten. Sample: peripheral blood. The receptors shown here come from a man over 45 with active or convalescent COVID-19.

The chain combines TRBV30 with TRBJ2-1; 11 nucleotides align to TRBD2. Germline V gives CDR1 GTSNPN, CDR2 SVGIG (reference sequence). J was trimmed by 6 bases and V by 3 bases; bases with no gene match: 4. The CDR3 runs to 14 residues. The CDR3 reads CAWSELAGVNEQFF. CDR3 coding DNA: TGTGCCTGGAGCGAACTAGCGGGAGTCAATGAGCAGTTCTTC.

The chain carries TRBV4-1 and TRBJ1-4; 7 bases line up with TRBD1. Germline V CDR1 and CDR2: MGHRA, YSYEKL. The CDR3 is 15 residues long. Unmatched junction bases numbered 8, after V lost 2 bases and J lost 8 bases. CDR3 loop: CASSQHGTAAEKLFF. The CDR3 region has the DNA TGCGCCAGCAGCCAACATGGGACAGCAGCAGAAAAACTGTTTTTT.

J is TRBJ2-7 and V is TRBV19; weak D call: TRBD2 (6 bases). Trimming pared 4 bases from V and 4 bases from J, leaving 14 bases between. From germline, CDR1 is LNHDA and CDR2 SQIVND (reference sequence). This CDR3 region has 14 residues. The CDR3 region has the DNA TGTGCCAGTAGTAACGGCGGAGGGATTTACGAGCAGTACTTC. Residues: CASSNGGGIYEQYF.

The chain carries TRBV5-1 and TRBJ1-2; no definite D call. The CDR3 totals 14 residues. In germline, CDR1 is SGHRS, CDR2 YFSETQ. V was cut by 0 bases and J by 0 bases, with 6 bases left in between. The CDR3, as DNA: TGCGCCAGCAGCTTGGATCCCGCTAACTATGGCTACACCTTC. Translating gives CASSLDPANYGYTF.

The chain carries TRBV3-1 (or the pseudogene TRBV3-2) and TRBJ1-2; possibly TRBD1 for D (5 bases). V dropped 6 bases and J dropped 2 bases, with 13 bases sitting between them. CDR1 is LGHDT, CDR2 YNNKEL, per germline (reference sequence). This CDR3 region has 14 residues. The CDR3 DNA reads as TGTGCCAGCAGTCCCGCCGGGGGAAACTATGGCTACACCTTC. Its translation is CASSPAGGNYGYTF.

The gene calls are TRBV7-3 and TRBJ2-2; D gene ambiguous. The germline V and J ends were trimmed by 4 bases and 7 bases, with 7 bases remaining between them. The CDR3 is made up of 12 amino acids. Per the germline V gene, CDR1 is SGHTA and CDR2 is FQGTGA. In DNA, the CDR3 is TGTGCCAGCAGCTCCAGGCTCGGGGAGCTGTTTTTT. It specifies CASSSRLGELFF.

The chain recombines TRBV7-2 with TRBJ1-3, with D possibly matching TRBD1 (5 bases). In germline, CDR1 is SGHTA, CDR2 FQGNSA. This CDR3 is 17 amino acids long. The V end lost 5 bases, the J end lost 4 bases, and 21 bases lay between the germline ends. This CDR3 reads CASSTRGRGSGGNTIYF. CDR3 nucleotide sequence: TGTGCCAGCAGCACCCGTGGTCGGGGGTCGGGGGGAAACACCATATATTTT. Based on the CDR3 plus reference TRBV7-2 and TRBJ1-3, the full variable domain is GAGVSQSPSNKVTEKGKDVELRCDPISGHTALYWYRQSLGQGLEFLIYFQGNSAPDKSGLPSDRFSAERTGGSVSTLTIQRTQQEDSAVYLCASSTRGRGSGGNTIYFGEGSWLTVV.

CDR3 DNA sequence: TGTGCCAGCAGCCCGAGGACAGAGCATAGCAATCAGCCCCAGCATTTT. Translation: CASSPRTEHSNQPQHF. The chain uses TRBV7-3 and TRBJ1-5; D might be TRBD1 (6 bases). The CDR3 is made up of 16 amino acids. Germline-derived CDR1 and CDR2 are SGHTA and FQGTGA. Trimming took 5 bases from V and 0 from J, leaving 14 bases between them. Drawing the rest from reference TRBV7-3 and TRBJ1-5, the complete variable domain is GAGVSQTPSNKVTEKGKYVELRCDPISGHTALYWYRQSLGQGPEFLIYFQGTGAADDSGLPNDRFFAVRPEGSVSTLKIQRTERGDSAVYLCASSPRTEHSNQPQHFGDGTRLSIL.

On this clone: The DNA is left out, because the CDR3 cannot be placed on it with certainty; the CDR3 is given as TCRdb lists it. This rearrangement joins TRBV5-1 to TRBJ2-5; TRBD2 is the table's D call, not checked against the DNA. CDR1 is SGHRS and CDR2 is YFSETQ in the germline V gene. The CDR3 contains 22 residues when both ends are counted. The CDR3 region is CASRGRARDPVLRARQQETQYF.

The chain links TRBV28 to TRBJ1-5, with D possibly being TRBD1 (5 bases). Trimming left V 1 base short and J 7 bases short, with 20 bases between. Germline V CDR1 and CDR2: MDHEN, SYDVKM. This CDR3 spans 17 amino acids. This CDR3 is CASSLFPRRSRGQPQHF. The CDR3 coding sequence is TGTGCCAGCAGTTTATTTCCCAGGCGGTCACGGGGGCAGCCCCAGCATTTT.

The chain links TRBV7-2 to TRBJ2-1; 9 bases map to TRBD2. V lost 5 bases, J lost 2 bases, and 13 bases stayed unmatched. The CDR3 is 18 amino acids. CDR1 and CDR2 from the germline V gene are SGHTA and FQGNSA. CDR3 protein: CASSPRSPTSGAYNEQFF. DNA of the CDR3: TGTGCCAGCAGCCCCCGATCGCCGACTAGCGGAGCCTACAATGAGCAGTTCTTC. The variable domain in full, with the rest retrieved from reference TRBV7-2 and TRBJ2-1, is GAGVSQSPSNKVTEKGKDVELRCDPISGHTALYWYRQSLGQGLEFLIYFQGNSAPDKSGLPSDRFSAERTGGSVSTLTIQRTQQEDSAVYLCASSPRSPTSGAYNEQFFGPGTRLTVL.

This clone has a handful of counts. This chain uses TRBV29-1 with TRBJ2-1; no firm D call. CDR3 size: 13 residues. Trimming took 4 bases from V and 8 from J, leaving 15 bases between them. Germline V CDR1 and CDR2: SQVTM, ANQGSEA. The CDR3 region is CSVVPRLEHEQFF. The CDR3 nucleotides are TGCAGCGTTGTTCCCCGTTTGGAGCATGAGCAGTTCTTC.

The chain carries TRBV30 and TRBJ2-5; D ambiguous. Germline lookup yields CDR1 GTSNPN and CDR2 SVGIG (reference sequence). The CDR3 consists of 11 residues. The V end lost 4 bases, the J end lost 2 bases, and 5 bases lay between the germline ends. CDR3 DNA sequence: TGTGCCTGGACCGGTCAAGAGACCCAGTACTTC. Translation gives CAWTGQETQYF.

This clone has just one count. This chain connects TRBV7-2 to TRBJ2-7, with 8 bases fitting TRBD1. The CDR3 has 14 amino acids. Losses at the gene ends were 3 bases for V and 3 bases for J; bases not matched to a gene: 4. Germline loops: CDR1 SGHTA, CDR2 FQGNSA. In nucleotides, the CDR3 is TGTGCCAGCAGCTTGACAGGGGTAGTCTACGAGCAGTACTTC. It specifies CASSLTGVVYEQYF.

This clone was observed once. J is TRBJ1-1 and V is TRBV11-2; tentative D call: TRBD1 (6 bases). The V gene's germline CDR1 is SGHAT and CDR2 FQNNGV. V was clipped by 2 bases and J by 11 bases, with 15 bases between them. This CDR3 spans 13 amino acids. CDR3 coding DNA: TGTGCCAGCAGCTTATCCAGGGGAGAAGGGGCTTTCTTT. Translating it yields CASSLSRGEGAFF. Together with reference TRBV11-2 and TRBJ1-1, the CDR3 gives the full variable domain: EAGVAQSPRYKIIEKRQSVAFWCNPISGHATLYWYQQILGQGPKLLIQFQNNGVVDDSQLPKDRFSAERLKGVDSTLKIQPAKLEDSAVYLCASSLSRGEGAFFGQGTRLTVV.

The V call is TRBV6-5, the J call TRBJ2-5; possible D gene TRBD2, 7 bases. Germline V CDR1 and CDR2: MNHEY, SVGAGI. This CDR3 region has 13 residues. V shed 6 bases and J shed 5 bases, with 13 bases lying between them. Here the CDR3 DNA reads TGTGCCAGCAGGGAGGGGGGGCTGGAGACCCAGTACTTC. This gives the protein CASREGGLETQYF.

The V gene is TRBV9, the J gene TRBJ2-2; D ambiguous. Trimming cost V 3 bases and J 4 bases, with 13 bases left between them. The CDR3 runs 15 residues. CDR1 is SGDLS, CDR2 YYNGEE, per germline. The CDR3 spells CASSAPIATTGELFF. The CDR3 nucleotides are TGTGCCAGCAGCGCCCCCATAGCAACCACCGGGGAGCTGTTTTTT. Full variable domain (remainder filled in from reference TRBV9 and TRBJ2-2): DSGVTQTPKHLITATGQRVTLRCSPRSGDLSVYWYQQSLDQGLQFLIQYYNGEERAKGNILERFSAQQFPDLHSELNLSSLELGDSALYFCASSAPIATTGELFFGEGSRLTVL.

The V call is TRBV10-3, the J call TRBJ1-2, with D maybe TRBD1 (5 bases). The V and J ends lost 7 bases and 4 bases respectively, with 16 bases between them. Per the germline V gene, CDR1 is ENHRY and CDR2 is SYGVKD. This CDR3 has 14 amino acids. DNA for the CDR3: TGTGCCATCACCGACAGCCCTCCCGTCTATGGCTACACCTTC. It is translated as CAITDSPPVYGYTF.

The J gene is TRBJ1-3, the V gene TRBV28; maybe TRBD1 (6 bases). CDR1 and CDR2 from the germline V gene are MDHEN and SYDVKM. Trimming shortened V by 5 bases and J by 0 bases, and 14 bases separated the two germline ends. The CDR3 extends over 16 amino acids. The CDR3 reads CASSTPTGLSGNTIYF. As DNA, the CDR3 is TGTGCCAGCAGTACCCCGACAGGCCTCTCTGGAAACACCATATATTTT.

DNA of the CDR3: TGTGCCAGCAGTTACTCCAGGGTGAACAATGAGCAGTTCTTC. Encoded protein: CASSYSRVNNEQFF. The genes are TRBV6-2 or TRBV6-3 and TRBJ2-1; TRBD1 might be the D (5 bases). The CDR3 sequence is 14 residues long. Trimming took off 0 bases at V and 5 bases at J, with 8 bases between the two ends. CDR1 MNHEY and CDR2 SVGEGT come from the germline V gene.

The sample holds a few counts of this clone. The V and J genes are TRBV6-5 and TRBJ2-7; maybe TRBD1 (5 bases). V was cut by 4 bases and J by 3 bases, with 13 bases left in between. The CDR3 has 14 amino acids. Germline V gene data show CDR1 as MNHEY and CDR2 as SVGAGI. CDR3 protein: CASSFLGQGYEQYF. The DNA for the CDR3 is TGTGCCAGCAGTTTCCTCGGGCAGGGCTACGAGCAGTACTTC.

This rearrangement joins TRBV7-9 to TRBJ1-2; 9 bases agree with TRBD1. V lost 5 bases and J lost 8; bases outside the gene matches: 6. Germline V gene lookup returns CDR1 SEHNR and CDR2 FQNEAQ (reference sequence). The CDR3 has 13 amino acids. The CDR3 loop reads CASSPAGQGGYTF. Written as DNA, the CDR3 is TGTGCCAGCAGCCCTGCGGGACAGGGAGGCTACACCTTC.